These T cell receptor beta chains were read from a single sample in a study of shared clonotypes between healthy human individuals. Repertoires were generated with immunoSEQ multiplex PCR, while TCRdb's copy carries only in-frame clones and drops some. In the table there are 800,000 to 950,000 clones, about 97% of which are singletons. What was sequenced was naive CD8+ T cells sorted from blood. The source is a man aged 25 to 45 in good health. CDR3s include the opening cysteine and the closing phenylalanine or tryptophan. The order of the fields is D gene, clone size, V gene, J gene, CDR3 protein, CDR3 DNA. A D gene is named only where the DNA matches it firmly. Clone size appears in some rows only: once, few, many, or a class for an expanded clone.

D gene: NA; clone size: NA; V gene: TRBV6-1; J gene: TRBJ1-1; CDR3 protein: CASSEGHRLNTEAFF; CDR3 DNA: TGTGCCAGCAGTGAGGGACATAGATTGAACACTGAAGCTTTCTTT
D gene: NA; clone size: NA; V gene: TRBV27; J gene: TRBJ1-2; CDR3 protein: CASSFSGRSYGYTF; CDR3 DNA: TGTGCCAGCAGTTTTTCTGGGCGCAGCTATGGCTACACCTTC
D gene: NA; clone size: once; V gene: TRBV7-8; J gene: TRBJ2-1; CDR3 protein: CASSPTQSFYNEQFF; CDR3 DNA: TGTGCCAGCAGCCCGACGCAGTCGTTTTACAATGAGCAGTTCTTC
D gene: TRBD1; clone size: NA; V gene: TRBV28; J gene: TRBJ1-1; CDR3 protein: CASSPRDRGRPEAEAFF; CDR3 DNA: TGTGCCAGCAGTCCCCGTGACAGGGGTAGGCCCGAGGCTGAAGCTTTCTTT
D gene: TRBD2; clone size: NA; V gene: TRBV27; J gene: TRBJ2-3; CDR3 protein: CASSPTSGRTQYF; CDR3 DNA: TGTGCCAGCAGCCCGACTAGCGGGAGGACGCAGTATTTT
D gene: NA; clone size: NA; V gene: TRBV7-8; J gene: TRBJ2-7; CDR3 protein: CASNPWQGGEQYF; CDR3 DNA: TGTGCCAGCAACCCCTGGCAGGGTGGCGAGCAGTACTTC
D gene: TRBD1; clone size: NA; V gene: TRBV5-1; J gene: TRBJ1-4; CDR3 protein: CASSPRGGVNEKLFF; CDR3 DNA: TGCGCCAGCAGCCCCAGGGGGGGCGTTAATGAAAAACTGTTTTTT
D gene: NA; clone size: NA; V gene: TRBV6-1; J gene: TRBJ1-5; CDR3 protein: CAVGGGEPQHF; CDR3 DNA: TGTGCCGTGGGGGGAGGGGAGCCCCAGCATTTT
D gene: TRBD2; clone size: NA; V gene: TRBV10-3; J gene: TRBJ2-3; CDR3 protein: CAISEIAGGSTDTQYF; CDR3 DNA: TGTGCCATCAGTGAAATAGCGGGAGGGAGCACAGATACGCAGTATTTT
D gene: NA; clone size: NA; V gene: TRBV28; J gene: TRBJ2-7; CDR3 protein: CASSSVLDRAYEQYF; CDR3 DNA: TGTGCCAGCAGTTCAGTCCTGGACCGAGCCTACGAGCAGTACTTC
D gene: NA; clone size: NA; V gene: TRBV18; J gene: TRBJ2-2; CDR3 protein: CASSPQGRRERDTGELFF; CDR3 DNA: TGTGCCAGCTCACCGCAGGGTCGACGGGAGAGGGACACCGGGGAGCTGTTTTTT
D gene: NA; clone size: NA; V gene: TRBV27; J gene: TRBJ1-1; CDR3 protein: CASSPVTEDTEAFF; CDR3 DNA: TGTGCCAGCAGCCCAGTCACCGAGGACACTGAAGCTTTCTTT
D gene: TRBD2; clone size: NA; V gene: TRBV18; J gene: TRBJ2-7; CDR3 protein: CASSPSTSGDPYEQYF; CDR3 DNA: TGTGCCAGCTCACCATCAACTAGCGGGGATCCCTACGAGCAGTACTTC
D gene: NA; clone size: NA; V gene: TRBV5-1; J gene: TRBJ2-7; CDR3 protein: CASSLGDRRVYEQYF; CDR3 DNA: TGCGCCAGCAGCCTTGGAGACCGTAGGGTCTACGAGCAGTACTTC
D gene: NA; clone size: once; V gene: TRBV6-5; J gene: TRBJ1-1; CDR3 protein: CASSYSQHTEAFF; CDR3 DNA: TGTGCCAGCAGTTACAGCCAGCACACTGAAGCTTTCTTT
D gene: NA; clone size: NA; V gene: TRBV28; J gene: TRBJ1-1; CDR3 protein: CASSPQWRGNTEAFF; CDR3 DNA: TGTGCCAGCAGTCCCCAGTGGAGGGGGAACACTGAAGCTTTCTTT
D gene: NA; clone size: NA; V gene: TRBV7-9; J gene: TRBJ2-1; CDR3 protein: CASSSNEQFF; CDR3 DNA: TGTGCCAGCAGCTCCAATGAGCAGTTCTTC
D gene: NA; clone size: few; V gene: TRBV6-6; J gene: TRBJ2-7; CDR3 protein: CASADGVSYEQYF; CDR3 DNA: TGTGCCAGCGCCGACGGCGTATCCTACGAGCAGTACTTC
D gene: NA; clone size: NA; V gene: TRBV11-1; J gene: TRBJ2-5; CDR3 protein: CASSFDQETQYF; CDR3 DNA: TGTGCCAGCAGCTTCGACCAAGAGACCCAGTACTTC
D gene: TRBD2; clone size: NA; V gene: TRBV7-7; J gene: TRBJ2-1; CDR3 protein: CASSLRFLASGTIHNEQFF; CDR3 DNA: TGTGCCAGCAGCTTACGATTCTTGGCTAGCGGGACTATCCACAATGAGCAGTTCTTC
D gene: NA; clone size: NA; V gene: TRBV6-1; J gene: TRBJ1-4; CDR3 protein: CASSGRGKNEKLFF; CDR3 DNA: TGTGCCAGCAGTGGCCGAGGGAAGAATGAAAAACTGTTTTTT
D gene: NA; clone size: NA; V gene: TRBV10-3; J gene: TRBJ2-7; CDR3 protein: CAISDLSKTGYEQYF; CDR3 DNA: TGTGCCATCAGTGACTTATCTAAGACTGGCTACGAGCAGTACTTC
D gene: TRBD1; clone size: NA; V gene: TRBV28; J gene: TRBJ1-2; CDR3 protein: CASSLSGGDGYTF; CDR3 DNA: TGTGCCAGCAGTTTATCAGGGGGTGATGGCTACACCTTC